Shown below are 24 T cell receptor beta chains from a single sample sequenced in a study of T-cell memory formation after mild COVID-19. TCRdb re-called the 5' RACE reads through MiXCR, storing one row per CDR3 protein. The profile shows roughly 450,000 distinct CDR3 sequences, about 18% of them singletons. Material: PBMCs or a T cell subset sorted from them (not recorded which). These receptors were collected from an adult woman who had mild COVID-19 (a few samples of this study predate the infection). Cell type and time point are not known.

The rearrangement joins TRBV3-1 to TRBJ2-1; 10 bases map to TRBD2. Germline V gene data show CDR1 as LGHDT and CDR2 as YNNKEL (reference sequence). The CDR3 sequence is 14 residues long. J lost 8 bases, V lost 8 bases, and 9 bases had no gene match. As DNA, the CDR3 is TGTGCCAGCCGGACTAGCGGATCAAAATATGAGCAGTTCTTC. As protein: CASRTSGSKYEQFF.

V is TRBV12-3 or TRBV12-4 and J is TRBJ1-1; no clear D gene. The V gene lost 3 bases and the J gene lost 7 bases, with 9 bases spanning the gap. The CDR3 covers 12 residues. CDR3 sequence reads: CASSFGSGEAFF. CDR3 nucleotide sequence: TGTGCCAGCAGTTTCGGCAGCGGTGAAGCTTTCTTT.

In its sample, this clonotype was seen a few times. This chain connects TRBV7-2 to TRBJ2-3; TRBD1 or TRBD2 may be the D gene (6 bases each). Trimming left V 6 bases short and J 3 bases short, with 19 bases between. The CDR3 has 16 amino acids. CDR1 SGHTA and CDR2 FQGNSA come from the germline V gene. CDR3 sequence reads: CASRPPPGASTDTQYF. DNA for the CDR3: TGTGCCAGCAGACCCCCCCCGGGGGCTAGTACAGATACGCAGTATTTT.

V and J are TRBV5-1 and TRBJ1-1; 7 bases map to TRBD1. This CDR3 has 14 residues. J was trimmed by 2 bases and V by 4 bases; bases with no gene match: 5. The germline CDR1 and CDR2 sequences are SGHRS and YFSETQ. The DNA for the CDR3 is TGCGCCAGCAGCCCGGGACAGCCAAACACTGAAGCTTTCTTT. Translation gives CASSPGQPNTEAFF.

The CDR3: CASSQGGQGVSNQPQHF. CDR3 DNA sequence: TGTGCCAGCAGCCAAGGAGGTCAGGGGGTAAGCAATCAGCCCCAGCATTTT. The J gene is TRBJ1-5, the V gene TRBV4-2, with TRBD1 identical over 7 bases. Germline CDR1 is LGHNA and CDR2 is YNFKEQ. This CDR3 is 17 amino acids long. V shed 1 base and J 1 base; nucleotides not matched to a gene: 7.

The chain employs TRBV11-1 and TRBJ2-1; D possibly corresponds to TRBD2 (5 bases). Germline V gives CDR1 SGHAT, CDR2 FQDESV (reference sequence). The CDR3 consists of 15 residues. V dropped 0 bases and J dropped 3 bases, with 9 bases sitting between them. The CDR3 sequence is CASSLAVGNYNEQFF. The CDR3 DNA reads as TGTGCCAGCAGCTTAGCGGTCGGGAACTACAATGAGCAGTTCTTC.

The chain combines TRBV5-1 with TRBJ1-2; D unresolved. This CDR3 is built from 14 residues. Germline values: CDR1 SGHRS, CDR2 YFSETQ. Between the trimmed V and J ends, which lost 4 bases and 1 base, there was a span of 11 bases. The CDR3 region has the DNA TGCGCCAGCAGCGCCCTAGACTTTAACTATGGCTACACCTTC. Amino acid sequence: CASSALDFNYGYTF.

The chain employs TRBV20-1 and TRBJ2-3, with D perhaps TRBD1 (7 bases). Trimming shortened V by 6 bases and J by 0 bases, and 16 bases separated the two germline ends. CDR1 is DFQATT, CDR2 SNEGSKA, per germline (reference sequence). The CDR3 consists of 15 residues. CDR3 nucleotides: TGCAGTGCCCAGGAGGGGACAGCTAGCACAGATACGCAGTATTTT. Translated, it gives CSAQEGTASTDTQYF.

This chain links TRBV6-5 with TRBJ1-1, with no clear D. V was cut by 6 bases and J by 7 bases, with 18 bases left in between. Germline V lookup: CDR1 MNHEY, CDR2 SVGAGI. This CDR3 has 14 residues. The chain's CDR3 is CASSPTSTRGEAFF. The CDR3, as DNA: TGTGCCAGCAGCCCGACATCTACGCGGGGTGAAGCTTTCTTT.

Comments on this clonotype: At one end the junction does not follow the germline gene, possibly because of a read error. The chain couples TRBV4-3 to TRBJ2-2, with D possibly matching TRBD2 (6 bases). The CDR3 loop spans 15 amino acids. Germline-derived CDR1 and CDR2 are LGHNA and YSLEER. The CDR3 sequence: CASSQVRPGPGGLFF. CDR3 in DNA: TGCGCCAGCAGCCAAGTGAGGCCAGGGCCCGGGGGGCTGTTTTTT.

The chain combines TRBV2 with TRBJ1-1, with a weak D call TRBD1 (6 bases). The germline CDR1 and CDR2 sequences are SNHLY and FYNNEI. V was cut by 11 bases and J by 4 bases, with 14 bases left in between. The CDR3 covers 12 residues. The DNA for the CDR3 is TGTGCCGACGAGGGGGACGGCACTGAAGCTTTCTTT. This gives the protein CADEGDGTEAFF.

CDR3 in DNA: TGTGCCAGCTCACCAAAGCGCACAGGTATCCTCTACGAGCAGTACTTC. It yields the protein CASSPKRTGILYEQYF. J is TRBJ2-7 and V is TRBV18, with D perhaps matching TRBD1 (5 bases). This CDR3 is built from 16 residues. From germline, CDR1 is KGHSH and CDR2 LQKENI. Trimming left V 2 bases short and J 3 bases short, with 17 bases between.

The chain employs TRBV19 and TRBJ2-3; 10 bases line up with TRBD2. Germline V gene lookup returns CDR1 LNHDA and CDR2 SQIVND (reference sequence). The CDR3 covers 15 residues. V shed 4 bases, J shed 1 base, and the junction held 2 bases outside the gene matches. This CDR3 is CASSNLAGGTDTQYF. In DNA form, the CDR3 reads TGTGCCAGTAGTAACCTAGCGGGGGGCACAGATACGCAGTATTTT.

This clonotype was observed a few times. The genes are TRBV24-1 and TRBJ2-1; 11 bases line up with TRBD1. Germline lookup yields CDR1 KGHDR and CDR2 SFDVKD. The CDR3 extends over 17 amino acids. The V gene end was trimmed by 7 bases and the J gene end by 5 bases; junction bases not matched to a gene: 12. CDR3 sequence (DNA): TGTGCCACCAGGGCAGCGCCGGGGACAGGGGGGGACAATGAGCAGTTCTTC. This sequence encodes CATRAAPGTGGDNEQFF.

This sequence joins TRBV9 and TRBJ1-3; no clear D. From germline, CDR1 is SGDLS and CDR2 YYNGEE. This CDR3 contains 14 residues. The V end lost 3 bases, the J end lost 1 base, and 8 bases lay between the germline ends. Here the CDR3 reads CASSAWNSGNTIYF. DNA for the CDR3: TGTGCCAGCAGCGCCTGGAATTCTGGAAACACCATATATTTT.

CDR3 coding DNA: TGCAGTGCTACTTCGGCCCAGTACTTC. Amino acids: CSATSAQYF. The genes are TRBV20-1 and TRBJ2-5; D is uncertain. There are 9 residues in the CDR3. Germline CDR1 DFQATT, CDR2 SNEGSKA (reference sequence). Trimming left V 4 bases short and J 9 bases short, with 6 bases between.

This clonotype was recorded a few times. J is TRBJ1-6 and V is TRBV28; 7 nucleotides line up with TRBD1. J was trimmed by 9 bases and V by 6 bases; bases with no gene match: 8. CDR3 size: 14 residues. Germline CDR1 and CDR2: MDHEN and SYDVKM. CDR3 loop: CASSLDRDSSPLHF. CDR3 DNA sequence: TGTGCCAGCAGCCTTGACAGGGACTCTTCACCCCTCCACTTT.

Concerning this clonotype: An end of the junction differs from the germline gene, which may be a read error. The V gene is TRBV29-1, the J gene TRBJ2-7; 8 bases map to TRBD1. Germline CDR1 SQVTM, CDR2 ANQGSEA. This CDR3 spans 13 amino acids. Here the CDR3 DNA reads TGCAGCGTTTCGGGACAGGCCCACTACGGGCAGTACTTC. Its protein product is CSVSGQAHYGQYF.

The chain links TRBV4-1 to TRBJ2-7; D assignment may be TRBD1 or TRBD2 (5 bases each). Germline CDR1 MGHRA, CDR2 YSYEKL. This CDR3 spans 15 amino acids. V dropped 3 bases and J dropped 3 bases, with 15 bases sitting between them. DNA for the CDR3: TGCGCCAGCAGCCAGCCGGGGCAGGCGAACTACGAGCAGTACTTC. Translation: CASSQPGQANYEQYF.

The chain combines TRBV6-5 with TRBJ2-2, with D perhaps TRBD1 (5 bases). This CDR3 contains 14 residues. The germline V and J ends were trimmed by 3 bases and 3 bases, with 8 bases remaining between them. In germline, CDR1 is MNHEY, CDR2 SVGAGI. The chain's CDR3 is CASSYRGDTGELFF. As DNA, the CDR3 is TGTGCCAGCAGTTATAGGGGTGACACCGGGGAGCTGTTTTTT.

The chain joins TRBV20-1 to TRBJ1-1; no clear D gene. Germline CDR1 and CDR2: DFQATT and SNEGSKA (reference sequence). This CDR3 is built from 12 residues. The ends were cut back, 3 bases at V and 5 bases at J, with 10 bases in the middle. The CDR3 DNA sequence: TGCAGTGCTAGCAATCAGGTGACTGAAGCTTTCTTT. Amino acids: CSASNQVTEAFF.

This clonotype was counted only a few times. The genes are TRBV7-8 and TRBJ2-7; TRBD1 aligns across 10 bases. The CDR3 is 17 residues long. Unmatched junction bases numbered 13, after V lost 5 bases and J lost 3 bases. The V gene's germline CDR1 is SGHVS and CDR2 FQNEAQ. The CDR3 DNA follows: TGTGCCAGCAGCACAGGGACAGGGGTGATCTACGGCTACGAGCAGTACTTC. Translating gives CASSTGTGVIYGYEQYF.

The chain joins TRBV5-1 to TRBJ1-6; D perhaps matches TRBD1 (5 bases). Germline lookup yields CDR1 SGHRS and CDR2 YFSETQ. The CDR3 is 15 amino acids. The V and J ends lost 1 base and 5 bases respectively, with 10 bases between them. CDR3 in amino acids: CASSLTGVDNSPLHF. The CDR3 nucleotides are TGCGCCAGCAGCTTGACGGGGGTTGATAATTCACCCCTCCACTTT.

This clonotype was seen ten or more times. This chain uses TRBV5-1 with TRBJ2-3; 9 bases align to TRBD2. V lost 3 bases and J lost 0; bases outside the gene matches: 2. The CDR3 is 15 residues long. The V gene's germline CDR1 is SGHRS and CDR2 YFSETQ. This chain's CDR3 is CASSSSGTSTDTQYF. In DNA form, the CDR3 reads TGCGCCAGCAGCTCTAGCGGGACTAGCACAGATACGCAGTATTTT. Filled out from reference TRBV5-1 and TRBJ2-3, the complete variable domain reads KAGVTQTPRYLIKTRGQQVTLSCSPISGHRSVSWYQQTPGQGLQFLFEYFSETQRNKGNFPGRFSGRQFSNSRSEMNVSTLELGDSALYLCASSSSGTSTDTQYFGPGTRLTVL.